This entry describes one T cell receptor beta chain. V lost 4 bases, J lost 2 bases, and 12 bases lay in between. CDR3 length: 14 amino acids. CDR1 and CDR2 (germline): SGHTA, FQGNSA. This specimen comes from a study of blood T cell repertoires in COVID-19. The wider study: Acute and convalescent COVID-19 samples came from the United States, Italy and Spain. PBMCs, B-cell-depleted T cells, or T cells were the source of the cDNA or gDNA that made up the material.

The authors' processing: Cell counts per sample came from amplifying reference gene primers. Produced via immunoSEQ multiplex PCR; TCRdb's table is partial and in-frame only. That table furnishes V, J and clone size, whereas the DNA furnished D and trimming. Altogether about 280,000 clones are present, approximately 90% being singletons, with the ten largest covering around 3%. This chain links TRBV7-2 with TRBJ2-7; no firm D call. The sequencing input was peripheral blood. The receptor was isolated from a woman aged 25 to 39 with active or convalescent COVID-19. The CDR3 loop is CASSSGREAYEQYF. The DNA of the CDR3 is TGTGCCAGCAGCTCCGGCCGTGAGGCCTACGAGCAGTACTTC.